This T cell receptor (beta chain) was captured by sequencing in a study of shared clonotypes between healthy human individuals. Notes on the study in general: An anticipated effect of sequencing depth on clonotype sharing among donors was recognized. In a few donors, around 5% of naive CD4 clonotypes appeared in common.

A remark on this clone: The antigen remains unidentified.

It was across several immunoSEQ plates that each subset's genomic DNA was evenly split. Original handling: For the immunoSEQ data, sequences were junction-only without quality scores, so filtering differed. Clones were sequenced by immunoSEQ multiplex PCR, and TCRdb holds only the in-frame ones, with some missing. That table supplies the V and J calls and clone size; D and trimming were determined from the DNA. The repertoire includes roughly 1 million clones, around 75% of them detected once, and around 1.4% sits in the top ten. Germline loops: CDR1 GTSNPN, CDR2 SVGIG (reference sequence). The V end lost 8 bases, the J end lost 0 bases, and 11 bases lay between the germline ends. This CDR3 has 13 residues.

This TCR came from a man aged 18-30 years in good health. The chain recombines TRBV30 with TRBJ1-5, with D possibly TRBD1 on 5 matching bases. The sample comprised memory CD4+ T cells sorted from blood. Subset defined: CD45RA-negative fraction. CDR3 DNA: TGTGCCGCGGGGGAGGGTAGCAATCAGCCCCAGCATTTT. Amino acids: CAAGEGSNQPQHF. The whole variable domain, remainder taken from reference TRBV30 and TRBJ1-5, is SQTIHQWPATLVQPVGSPLSLECTVEGTSNPNLYWYRQAAGRGLQLLFYSVGIGQISSEVPQNLSASRPQDRQFILSSKKLLLSDSGFYLCAAGEGSNQPQHFGDGTRLSIL.